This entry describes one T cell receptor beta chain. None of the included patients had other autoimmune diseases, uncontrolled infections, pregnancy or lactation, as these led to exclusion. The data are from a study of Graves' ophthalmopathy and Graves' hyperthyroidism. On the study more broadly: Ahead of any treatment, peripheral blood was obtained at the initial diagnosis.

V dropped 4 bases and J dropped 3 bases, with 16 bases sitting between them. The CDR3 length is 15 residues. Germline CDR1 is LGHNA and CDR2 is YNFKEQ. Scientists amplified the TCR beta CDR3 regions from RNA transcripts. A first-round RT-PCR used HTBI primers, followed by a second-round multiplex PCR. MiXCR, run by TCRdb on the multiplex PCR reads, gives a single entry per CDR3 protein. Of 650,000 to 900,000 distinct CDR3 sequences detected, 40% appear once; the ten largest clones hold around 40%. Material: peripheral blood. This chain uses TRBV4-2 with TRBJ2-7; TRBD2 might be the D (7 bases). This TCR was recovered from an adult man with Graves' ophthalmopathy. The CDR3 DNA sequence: TGTGCCAGCAGCCCCACAAGGGGGACTATCTACGAGCAGTACTTC. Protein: CASSPTRGTIYEQYF.